This T cell receptor beta chain came from a study of CD8+CD57+ T cells in acquired aplastic anemia. Across the study: Yields of DNA that came from sorted CD4+ and CD8+ cells averaged approximately 3.2 ug. Study outcomes and limitations: It was found that some 30 CD8+ CDR3 sequences were shared between patients and controls.

CDR3 and TCR beta VDJ profiling relied on genomic DNA as the template. TCRdb analysed the reads with MiXCR anew, one entry per CDR3 protein. The sample gives a few hundred thousand distinct CDR3 sequences, less than 35% of which show up once; around 0.82% is in the top ten. Patients chosen for sequencing had shown CD8+CD57+ cell expansion by flow cytometry. All participating patients were living with severe acquired aplastic anemia. No therapy was given to patients before blood sampling. CDR3 size: 16 residues. With V trimmed by 4 bases and J by 0 bases, 7 bases remained unmatched. Germline assignment: CDR1 MNHNS and CDR2 SASEGT. Notes on this clonotype: The antigen remains undetermined.

The chain uses TRBV6-1 and TRBJ2-5; 8 bases align to TRBD1. The TCR comes from a human donor with aplastic anemia. Material: sorted CD4+, CD8+, or CD8+CD57+ T cells (not recorded which) from PBMCs. CDR3: CASSVWGQAYQETQYF. CDR3 bases: TGTGCCAGCAGTGTCTGGGGACAGGCGTACCAAGAGACCCAGTACTTC.